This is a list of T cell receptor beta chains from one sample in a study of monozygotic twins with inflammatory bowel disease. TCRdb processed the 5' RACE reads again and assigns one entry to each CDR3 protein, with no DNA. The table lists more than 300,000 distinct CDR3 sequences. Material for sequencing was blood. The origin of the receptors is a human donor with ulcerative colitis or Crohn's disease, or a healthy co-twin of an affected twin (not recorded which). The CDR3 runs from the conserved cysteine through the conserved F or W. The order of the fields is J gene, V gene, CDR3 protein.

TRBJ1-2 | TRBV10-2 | CASSVSDRANYGYTF
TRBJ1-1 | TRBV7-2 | CASSPGHSNTEAFF
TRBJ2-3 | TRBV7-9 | CASSLSITSTDTQYF
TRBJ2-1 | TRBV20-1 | CSATDRDRLVDNEQFF
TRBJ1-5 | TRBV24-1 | CATRPGNSNQPQHF
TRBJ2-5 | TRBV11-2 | CASSLIRPQETQYF
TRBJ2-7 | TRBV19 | CASTPVSGGAYEQYF
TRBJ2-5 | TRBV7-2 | CASSLSTGKGETQYF
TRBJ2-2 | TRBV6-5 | CASSYSKLEYGELFF
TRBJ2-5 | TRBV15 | CATSRDRIQETQYF
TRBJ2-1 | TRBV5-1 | CASSWRASGGAPVNEQFF
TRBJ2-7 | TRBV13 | CASSPNRGKQYF
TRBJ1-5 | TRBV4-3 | CASSLDQTYQPQHF
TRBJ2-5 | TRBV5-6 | CASSYQRETQYF
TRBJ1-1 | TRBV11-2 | CASSLVQAVSEAFF
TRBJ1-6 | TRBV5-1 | CASSLGAGTMNSPLHF
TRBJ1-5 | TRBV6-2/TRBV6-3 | CASSYSDREGNQPQHF
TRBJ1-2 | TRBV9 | CASSAQGSLTHGYTF
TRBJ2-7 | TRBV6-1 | CASNRAGQGASEQYF
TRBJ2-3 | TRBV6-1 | CATSRPPDTQYF
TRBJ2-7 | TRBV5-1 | CASSLEVGRGVGEQYF
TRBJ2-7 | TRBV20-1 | CSASTGGPTYEQYF
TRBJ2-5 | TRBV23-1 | CASSRHDNGLQETQYF
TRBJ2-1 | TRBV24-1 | CATSAYNEQFF
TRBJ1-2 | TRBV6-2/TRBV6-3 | CASSYGPQQGGYTF
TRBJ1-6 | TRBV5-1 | CASSLVLDGTYNSPLHF
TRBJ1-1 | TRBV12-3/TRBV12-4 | CASSFIRRNTEAFF
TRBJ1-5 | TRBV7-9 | CASSSQVSNQPQHF
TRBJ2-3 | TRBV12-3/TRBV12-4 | CASSLRDSRGDMQYF
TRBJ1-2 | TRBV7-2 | CASSLVEGPWGYTF
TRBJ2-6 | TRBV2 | CASNSYSGGFSGANVLTF
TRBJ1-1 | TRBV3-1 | CASSQDGGTEAFF